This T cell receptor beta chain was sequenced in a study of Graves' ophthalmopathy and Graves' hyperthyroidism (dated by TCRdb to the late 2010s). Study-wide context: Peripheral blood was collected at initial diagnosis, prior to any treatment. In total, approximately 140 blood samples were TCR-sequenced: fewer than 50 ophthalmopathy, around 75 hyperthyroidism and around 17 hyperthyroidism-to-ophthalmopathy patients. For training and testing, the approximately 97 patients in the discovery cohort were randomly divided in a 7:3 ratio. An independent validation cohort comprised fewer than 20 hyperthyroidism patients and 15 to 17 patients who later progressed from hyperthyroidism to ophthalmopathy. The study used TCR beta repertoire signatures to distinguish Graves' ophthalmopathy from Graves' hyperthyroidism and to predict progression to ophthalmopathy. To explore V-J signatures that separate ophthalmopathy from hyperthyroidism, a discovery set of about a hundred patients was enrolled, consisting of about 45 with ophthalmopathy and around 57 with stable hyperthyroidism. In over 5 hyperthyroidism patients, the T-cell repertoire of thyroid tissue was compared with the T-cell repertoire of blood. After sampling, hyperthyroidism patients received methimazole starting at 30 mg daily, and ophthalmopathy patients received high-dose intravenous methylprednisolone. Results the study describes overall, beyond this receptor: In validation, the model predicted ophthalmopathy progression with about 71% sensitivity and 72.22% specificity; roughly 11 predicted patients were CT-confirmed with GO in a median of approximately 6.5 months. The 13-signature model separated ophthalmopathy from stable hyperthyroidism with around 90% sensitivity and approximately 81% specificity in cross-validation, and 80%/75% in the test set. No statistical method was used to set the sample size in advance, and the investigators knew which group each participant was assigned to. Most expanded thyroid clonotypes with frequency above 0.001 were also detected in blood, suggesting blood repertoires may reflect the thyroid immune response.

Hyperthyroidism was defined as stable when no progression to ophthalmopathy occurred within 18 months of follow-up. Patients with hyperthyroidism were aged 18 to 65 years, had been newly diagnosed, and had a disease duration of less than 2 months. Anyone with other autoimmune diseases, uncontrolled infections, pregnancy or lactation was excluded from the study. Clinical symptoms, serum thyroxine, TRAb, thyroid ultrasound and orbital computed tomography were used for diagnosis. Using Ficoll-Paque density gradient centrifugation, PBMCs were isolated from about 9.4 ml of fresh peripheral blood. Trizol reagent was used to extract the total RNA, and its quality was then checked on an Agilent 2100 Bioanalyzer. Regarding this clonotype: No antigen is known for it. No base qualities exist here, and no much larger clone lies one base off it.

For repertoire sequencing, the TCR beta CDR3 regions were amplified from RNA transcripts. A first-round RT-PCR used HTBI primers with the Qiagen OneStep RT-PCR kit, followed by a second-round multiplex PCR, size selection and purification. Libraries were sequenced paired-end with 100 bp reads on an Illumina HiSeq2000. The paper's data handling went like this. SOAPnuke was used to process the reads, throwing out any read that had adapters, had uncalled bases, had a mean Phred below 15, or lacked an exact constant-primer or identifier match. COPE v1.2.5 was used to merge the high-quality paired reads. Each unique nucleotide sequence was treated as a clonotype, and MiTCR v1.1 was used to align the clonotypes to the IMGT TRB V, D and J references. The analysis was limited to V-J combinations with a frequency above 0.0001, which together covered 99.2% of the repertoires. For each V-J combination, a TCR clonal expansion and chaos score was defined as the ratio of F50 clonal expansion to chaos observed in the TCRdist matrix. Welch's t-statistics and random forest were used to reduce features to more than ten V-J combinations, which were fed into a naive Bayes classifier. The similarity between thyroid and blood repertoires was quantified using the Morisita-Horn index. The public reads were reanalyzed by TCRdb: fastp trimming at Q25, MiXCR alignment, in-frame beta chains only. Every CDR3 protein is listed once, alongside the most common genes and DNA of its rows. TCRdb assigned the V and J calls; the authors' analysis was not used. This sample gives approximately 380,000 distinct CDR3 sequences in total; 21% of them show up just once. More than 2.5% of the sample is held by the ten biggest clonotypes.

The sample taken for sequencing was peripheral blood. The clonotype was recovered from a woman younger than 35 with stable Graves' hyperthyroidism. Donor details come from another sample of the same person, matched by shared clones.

Read as DNA, the sequence is TGTGCCAGCCCCCCCCCGGGGGCGCGCCAAGAGACCCAGTACTTC. Its protein is CASPPPGARQETQYF. Recombination joined TRBV28 with TRBJ2-5; the D region is possibly TRBD1 or TRBD2, each matching across 6 bases. Inclusive of the bounding cysteine and phenylalanine, the CDR3 is 15 residues long. Only the CDR3 portion is preserved as DNA: 45 bases, with reading frame beginning at the first base. Looking up the germline V gene yields CDR1 MDHEN and CDR2 SYDVKM. V loses 8 bases, J loses 1 base, and the germline ends lie 17 bases apart.